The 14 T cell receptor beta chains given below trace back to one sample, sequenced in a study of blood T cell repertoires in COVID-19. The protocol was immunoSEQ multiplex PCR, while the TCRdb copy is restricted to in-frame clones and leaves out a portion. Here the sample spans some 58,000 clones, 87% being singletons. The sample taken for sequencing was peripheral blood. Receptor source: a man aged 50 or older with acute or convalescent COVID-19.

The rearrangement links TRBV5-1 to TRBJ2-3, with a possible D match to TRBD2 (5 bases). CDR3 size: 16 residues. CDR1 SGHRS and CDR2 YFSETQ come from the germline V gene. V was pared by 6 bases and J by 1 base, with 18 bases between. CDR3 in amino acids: CASKVASQSGTDTQYF. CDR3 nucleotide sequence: TGCGCCAGCAAGGTGGCTAGCCAGAGCGGCACAGATACGCAGTATTTT.

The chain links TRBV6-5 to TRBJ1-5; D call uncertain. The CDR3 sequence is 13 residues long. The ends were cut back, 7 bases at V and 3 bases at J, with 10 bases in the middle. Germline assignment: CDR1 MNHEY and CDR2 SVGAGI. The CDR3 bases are TGTGCCAGCATTTCCGGGATCAATCAGCCCCAGCATTTT. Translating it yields CASISGINQPQHF.

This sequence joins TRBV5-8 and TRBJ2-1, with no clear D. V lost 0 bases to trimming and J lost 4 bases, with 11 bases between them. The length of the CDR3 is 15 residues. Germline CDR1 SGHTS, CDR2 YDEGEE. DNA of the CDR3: TGTGCCAGCAGCTTGGTTGCGACACAGTACAATGAGCAGTTCTTC. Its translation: CASSLVATQYNEQFF.

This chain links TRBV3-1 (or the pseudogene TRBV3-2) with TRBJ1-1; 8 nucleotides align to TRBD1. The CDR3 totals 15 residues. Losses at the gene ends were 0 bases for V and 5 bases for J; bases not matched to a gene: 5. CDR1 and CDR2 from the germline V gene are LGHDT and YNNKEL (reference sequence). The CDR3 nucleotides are TGTGCCAGCAGCCAAGAGAGCAGGGGGCGGACTGAAGCTTTCTTT. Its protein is CASSQESRGRTEAFF.

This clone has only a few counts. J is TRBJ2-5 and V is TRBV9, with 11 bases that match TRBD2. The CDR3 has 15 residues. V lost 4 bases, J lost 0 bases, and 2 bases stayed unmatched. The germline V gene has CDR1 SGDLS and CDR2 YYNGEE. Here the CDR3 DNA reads TGTGCCAGCAGCCCGGGACTAGCGGACCAAGAGACCCAGTACTTC. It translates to CASSPGLADQETQYF.

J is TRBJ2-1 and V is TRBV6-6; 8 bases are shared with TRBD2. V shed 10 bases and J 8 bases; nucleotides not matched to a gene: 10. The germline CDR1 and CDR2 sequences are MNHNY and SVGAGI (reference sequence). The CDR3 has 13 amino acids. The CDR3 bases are TGTGCCACCGCCCGGGGGGGCTTGTATGAGCAGTTCTTC. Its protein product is CATARGGLYEQFF.

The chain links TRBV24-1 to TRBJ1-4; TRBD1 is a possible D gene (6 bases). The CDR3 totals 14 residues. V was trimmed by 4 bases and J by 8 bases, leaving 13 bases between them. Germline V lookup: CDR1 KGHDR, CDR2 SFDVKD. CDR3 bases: TGTGCCACCAGTGACCACAGGGATCGGGAAAAACTGTTTTTT. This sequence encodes CATSDHRDREKLFF.

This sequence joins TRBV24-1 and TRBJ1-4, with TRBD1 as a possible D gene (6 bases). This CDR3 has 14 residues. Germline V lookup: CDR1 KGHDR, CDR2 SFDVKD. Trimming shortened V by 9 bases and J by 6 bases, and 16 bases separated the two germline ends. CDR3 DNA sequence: TGTGCCACCCAAGCGACAGGAGGCGATGAAAAACTGTTTTTT. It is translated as CATQATGGDEKLFF.

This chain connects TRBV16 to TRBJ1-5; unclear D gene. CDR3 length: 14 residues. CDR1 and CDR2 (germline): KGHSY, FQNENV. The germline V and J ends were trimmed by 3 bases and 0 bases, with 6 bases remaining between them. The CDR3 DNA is TGTGCCAGCAGCCAGGCAAGTAGCAATCAGCCCCAGCATTTT. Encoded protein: CASSQASSNQPQHF.

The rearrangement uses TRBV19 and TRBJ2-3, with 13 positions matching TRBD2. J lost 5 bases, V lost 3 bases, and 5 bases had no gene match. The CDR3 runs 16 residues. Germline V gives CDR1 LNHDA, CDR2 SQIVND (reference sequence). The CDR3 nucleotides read TGTGCCAGTAGTATGGGACTAGCGGGGTTTAGAGATACGCAGTATTTT. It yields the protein CASSMGLAGFRDTQYF.

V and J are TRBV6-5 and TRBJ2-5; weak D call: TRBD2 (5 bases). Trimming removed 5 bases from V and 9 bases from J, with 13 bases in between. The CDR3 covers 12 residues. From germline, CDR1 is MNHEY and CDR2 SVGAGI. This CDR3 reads CASSRTGSSQYF. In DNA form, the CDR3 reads TGTGCCAGCAGTCGGACGGGAAGTTCCCAGTACTTC.

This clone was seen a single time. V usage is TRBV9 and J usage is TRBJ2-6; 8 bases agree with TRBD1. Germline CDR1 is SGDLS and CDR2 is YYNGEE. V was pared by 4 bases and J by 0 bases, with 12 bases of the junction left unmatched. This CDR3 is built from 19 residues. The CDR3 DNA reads TGTGCCAGCAGCCGCAAACCGGGACAGGAATTCTCTGGGGCCAACGTCCTGACTTTC. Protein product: CASSRKPGQEFSGANVLTF.

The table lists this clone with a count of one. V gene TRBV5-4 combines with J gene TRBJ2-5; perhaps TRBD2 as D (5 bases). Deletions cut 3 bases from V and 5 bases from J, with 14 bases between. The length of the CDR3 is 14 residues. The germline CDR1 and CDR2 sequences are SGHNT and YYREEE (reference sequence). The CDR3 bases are TGTGCCAGCAGCTCGGGGTATGTGGGCGAGACCCAGTACTTC. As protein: CASSSGYVGETQYF.

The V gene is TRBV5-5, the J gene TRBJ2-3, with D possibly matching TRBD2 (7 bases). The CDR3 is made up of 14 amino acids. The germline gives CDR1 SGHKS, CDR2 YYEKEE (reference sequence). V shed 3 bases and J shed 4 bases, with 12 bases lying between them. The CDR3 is CASSWGGQADTQYF. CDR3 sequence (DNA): TGTGCCAGCAGCTGGGGGGGGCAGGCAGATACGCAGTATTTT.